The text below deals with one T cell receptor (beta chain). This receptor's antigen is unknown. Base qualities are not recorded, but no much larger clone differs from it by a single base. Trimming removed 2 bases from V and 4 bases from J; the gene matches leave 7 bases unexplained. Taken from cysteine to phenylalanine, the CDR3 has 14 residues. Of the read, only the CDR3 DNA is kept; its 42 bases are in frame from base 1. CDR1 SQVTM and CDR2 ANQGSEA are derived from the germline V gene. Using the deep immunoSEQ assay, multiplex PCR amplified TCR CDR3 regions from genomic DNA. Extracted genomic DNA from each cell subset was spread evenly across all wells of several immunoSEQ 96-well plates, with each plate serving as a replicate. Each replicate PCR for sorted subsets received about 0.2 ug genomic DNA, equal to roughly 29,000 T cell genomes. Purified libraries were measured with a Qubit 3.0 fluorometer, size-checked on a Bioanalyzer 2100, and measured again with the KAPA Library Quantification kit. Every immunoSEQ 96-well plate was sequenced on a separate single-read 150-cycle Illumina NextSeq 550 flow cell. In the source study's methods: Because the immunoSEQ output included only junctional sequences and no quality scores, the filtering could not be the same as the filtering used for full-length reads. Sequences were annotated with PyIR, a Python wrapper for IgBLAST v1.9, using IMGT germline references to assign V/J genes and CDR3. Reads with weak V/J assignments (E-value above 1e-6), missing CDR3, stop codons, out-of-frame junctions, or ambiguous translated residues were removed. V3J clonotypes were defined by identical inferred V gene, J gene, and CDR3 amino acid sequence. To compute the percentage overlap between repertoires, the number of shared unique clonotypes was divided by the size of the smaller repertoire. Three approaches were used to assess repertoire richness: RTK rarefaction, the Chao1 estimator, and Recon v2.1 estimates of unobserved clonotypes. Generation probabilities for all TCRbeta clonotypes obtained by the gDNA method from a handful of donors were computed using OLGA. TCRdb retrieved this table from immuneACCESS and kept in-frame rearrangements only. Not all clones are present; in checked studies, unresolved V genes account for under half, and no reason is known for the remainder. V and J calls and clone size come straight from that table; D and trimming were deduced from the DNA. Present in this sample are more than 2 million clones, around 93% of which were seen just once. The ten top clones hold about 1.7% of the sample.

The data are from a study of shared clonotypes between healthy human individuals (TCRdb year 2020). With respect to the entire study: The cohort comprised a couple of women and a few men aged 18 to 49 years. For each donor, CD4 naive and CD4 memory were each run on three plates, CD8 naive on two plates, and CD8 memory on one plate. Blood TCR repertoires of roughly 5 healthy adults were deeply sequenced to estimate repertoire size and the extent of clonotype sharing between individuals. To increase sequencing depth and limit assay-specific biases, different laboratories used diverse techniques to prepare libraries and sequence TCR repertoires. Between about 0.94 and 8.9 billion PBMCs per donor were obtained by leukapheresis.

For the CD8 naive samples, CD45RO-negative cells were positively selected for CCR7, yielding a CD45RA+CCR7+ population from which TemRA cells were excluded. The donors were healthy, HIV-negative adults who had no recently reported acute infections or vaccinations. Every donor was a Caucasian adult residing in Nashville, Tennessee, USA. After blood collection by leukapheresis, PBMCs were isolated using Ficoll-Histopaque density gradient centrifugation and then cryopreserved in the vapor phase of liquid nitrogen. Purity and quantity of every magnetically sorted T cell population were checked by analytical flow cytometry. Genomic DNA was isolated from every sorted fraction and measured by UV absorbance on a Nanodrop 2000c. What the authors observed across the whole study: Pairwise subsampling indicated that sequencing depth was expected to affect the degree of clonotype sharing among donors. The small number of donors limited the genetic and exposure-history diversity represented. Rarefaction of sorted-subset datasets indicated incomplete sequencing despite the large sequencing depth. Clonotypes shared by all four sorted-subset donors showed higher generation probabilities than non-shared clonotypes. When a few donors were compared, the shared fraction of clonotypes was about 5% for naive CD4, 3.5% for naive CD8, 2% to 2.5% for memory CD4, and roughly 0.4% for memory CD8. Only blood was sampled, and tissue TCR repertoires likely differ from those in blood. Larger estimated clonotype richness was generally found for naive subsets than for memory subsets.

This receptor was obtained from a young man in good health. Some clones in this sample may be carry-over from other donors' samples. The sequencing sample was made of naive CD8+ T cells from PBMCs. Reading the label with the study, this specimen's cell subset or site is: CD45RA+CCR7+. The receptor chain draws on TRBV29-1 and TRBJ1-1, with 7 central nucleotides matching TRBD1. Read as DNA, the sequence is TGCAGCGTTGAATACAGGGGAATGGGCACTGAAGCTTTCTTT. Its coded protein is CSVEYRGMGTEAFF. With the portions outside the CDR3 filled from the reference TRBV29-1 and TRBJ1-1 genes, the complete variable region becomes SAVISQKPSRDICQRGTSLTIQCQVDSQVTMMFWYRQQPGQSLTLIATANQGSEATYESGFVIDKFPISRPNLTFSTLTVSNMSPEDSSIYLCSVEYRGMGTEAFFGQGTRLTVV.